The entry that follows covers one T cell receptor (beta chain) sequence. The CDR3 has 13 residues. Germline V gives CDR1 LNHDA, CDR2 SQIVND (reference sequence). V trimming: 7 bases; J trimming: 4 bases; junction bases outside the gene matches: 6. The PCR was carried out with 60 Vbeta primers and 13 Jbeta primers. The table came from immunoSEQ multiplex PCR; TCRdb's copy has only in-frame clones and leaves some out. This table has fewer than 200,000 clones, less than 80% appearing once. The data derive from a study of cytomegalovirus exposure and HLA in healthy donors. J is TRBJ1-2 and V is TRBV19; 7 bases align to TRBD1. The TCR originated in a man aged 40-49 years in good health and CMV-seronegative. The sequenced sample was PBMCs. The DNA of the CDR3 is TGTGCCAGTACAGACAGGGCCATCTATGGCTACACCTTC. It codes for CASTDRAIYGYTF.